Described below is a single T cell receptor (beta chain) sequence and its context. Its antigen remains unidentified. Assay used: immunoSEQ multiplex PCR; TCRdb lists only in-frame clones, some missing. The table includes fewer than 3 million clones, 85% to 95% detected once. Germline V CDR1 and CDR2: SGHNT, YYREEE (reference sequence). The CDR3 is 14 residues long. V dropped 2 bases and J dropped 3 bases, with 9 bases sitting between them. The data are from a study of shared clonotypes between healthy human individuals. Study-wide points: It was observed that about 5% of naive CD4 clonotypes were shared across several donors.

The rearrangement joins TRBV5-4 to TRBJ1-5; D unclear. The sequence was collected from a young man in good health. Some clones in this sample may be carry-over from other donors' samples. Material for sequencing was naive CD4+ T cells from PBMCs. As for subset: CD45RA+ positively selected. DNA for the CDR3: TGTGCCAGCAGCTTCGGCGGAACCAATCAGCCCCAGCATTTT. The encoded protein is CASSFGGTNQPQHF.